One and the same sample provided the 19 T cell receptor beta chains below, sequenced in a study of control samples from healthy donors and cancer patients. Profiling relied on immunoSEQ multiplex PCR, and the TCRdb table lists in-frame clones only, not all of them. The table includes tens of thousands of clones, approximately 90% detected once. Sequencing used PBMCs. Receptors originate from a man between 60 and 75 years old with colorectal cancer.

This rearrangement joins TRBV6-5 to TRBJ2-5, with D possibly matching TRBD2 (6 bases). The V end was cut by 6 bases, the J end by 7 bases, with 12 bases between. The germline CDR1 and CDR2 sequences are MNHEY and SVGAGI. This CDR3 has 12 amino acids. The CDR3 reads CASREGLGTQYF. DNA of the CDR3: TGTGCCAGCAGGGAGGGACTTGGGACCCAGTACTTC.

DNA of the CDR3: TGTGCCAGCAGCCACGGGACAGCCGAAGCTTTCTTT. Its protein product is CASSHGTAEAFF. The chain couples TRBV6-5 to TRBJ1-1, with 7 bases lining up with TRBD1. The germline V gene has CDR1 MNHEY and CDR2 SVGAGI. The CDR3 consists of 12 residues. J was trimmed by 8 bases and V by 6 bases; bases with no gene match: 6.

The chain employs TRBV5-1 and TRBJ2-1, with no clear D. Trimming took 0 bases from V and 3 from J, leaving 10 bases between them. The V gene's germline CDR1 is SGHRS and CDR2 YFSETQ. This CDR3 has 15 residues. The chain's CDR3 is CASSLVPLDYNEQFF. The CDR3 nucleotides are TGCGCCAGCAGCTTGGTACCTCTTGACTACAATGAGCAGTTCTTC.

This clone was counted a few times. The rearrangement uses TRBV5-1 and TRBJ2-3; possibly TRBD1 or TRBD2 for D (6 bases each). The CDR3 loop spans 15 amino acids. V was pared by 4 bases and J by 4 bases, with 16 bases between. Germline CDR1 and CDR2: SGHRS and YFSETQ. The CDR3 sequence is CASSLRGGWSDTQYF. The CDR3 region has the DNA TGCGCCAGCAGCCTGAGAGGGGGGTGGTCAGATACGCAGTATTTT.

The chain carries TRBV6-2 or TRBV6-3 and TRBJ2-1, with 8 bases fitting TRBD2. After removal of 8 bases from V and 5 bases from J, the junction contained 8 bases not matched to a gene. The CDR3 has 14 residues. CDR1 and CDR2 from the germline V gene are MNHEY and SVGEGT. This chain's CDR3 is CASGRGGTNNEQFF. CDR3 nucleotide sequence: TGTGCCAGCGGCCGGGGGGGAACTAACAATGAGCAGTTCTTC.

This clone was counted a single time. The rearrangement joins TRBV7-2 to TRBJ1-2, with a weak D call TRBD1 (5 bases). Germline V lookup: CDR1 SGHTA, CDR2 FQGNSA. CDR3 length: 13 amino acids. Trimming took off 5 bases at V and 4 bases at J, with 11 bases between the two ends. Here the CDR3 DNA reads TGTGCCAGCAGCAAGGACACTTCCTATGGCTACACCTTC. Translated, it gives CASSKDTSYGYTF.

The chain combines TRBV2 with TRBJ2-1; D is undetermined. There are 13 residues in the CDR3. V lost 8 bases to trimming and J lost 5 bases, with 13 bases between them. In germline, CDR1 is SNHLY, CDR2 FYNNEI. This chain's CDR3 is CASLAQANNEQFF. The CDR3, as DNA: TGTGCCAGCCTCGCCCAGGCAAACAATGAGCAGTTCTTC.

The CDR3: CASSLRKGPEKLFF. Written as DNA, the CDR3 is TGTGCCAGCAGCTTGAGGAAGGGGCCGGAAAAACTGTTTTTT. The rearrangement uses TRBV7-9 and TRBJ1-4, with TRBD1 as a possible D gene (5 bases). The CDR3 is 14 residues long. In germline, CDR1 is SEHNR, CDR2 FQNEAQ (reference sequence). Trimming took 3 bases from V and 8 from J, leaving 13 bases between them.

This chain links TRBV5-1 with TRBJ2-3, with D hard to call. V shed 0 bases and J shed 3 bases, with 8 bases lying between them. Germline CDR1 SGHRS, CDR2 YFSETQ. The CDR3 extends over 14 amino acids. CDR3 sequence: CASSLEVGTDTQYF. DNA for the CDR3: TGCGCCAGCAGCTTGGAGGTGGGAACAGATACGCAGTATTTT.

This clone was observed a few times. This rearrangement joins TRBV9 to TRBJ2-3; D may be TRBD1 or TRBD2 (5 bases each). V shed 3 bases and J shed 7 bases, with 21 bases lying between them. The CDR3 runs 16 residues. Germline lookup yields CDR1 SGDLS and CDR2 YYNGEE. DNA for the CDR3: TGTGCCAGCAGCGGTCCGGGACGATCGGTTGGGAATACGCAGTATTTT. Translated: CASSGPGRSVGNTQYF.

This sequence joins TRBV7-9 and TRBJ2-7; TRBD2 might be the D (5 bases). The V end was cut by 5 bases, the J end by 7 bases, with 12 bases between. CDR1 and CDR2 from the germline V gene are SEHNR and FQNEAQ (reference sequence). The CDR3 extends over 12 amino acids. CDR3 protein: CASSPGLNEQYF. The CDR3 coding sequence is TGTGCCAGCAGCCCCGGACTGAATGAGCAGTACTTC.

The chain has TRBV6-5 and TRBJ2-7, with 7 positions matching TRBD1. The CDR3 runs to 16 residues. CDR1 and CDR2 from the germline V gene are MNHEY and SVGAGI. The junction had 8 bases not matched to a gene; V was cut back by 0 bases and J by 3 bases. The CDR3 DNA reads as TGTGCCAGCAGTTACTCCTCGGCAGGGGGTGGCTACGAGCAGTACTTC. As protein: CASSYSSAGGGYEQYF.

This clone came up once. This rearrangement joins TRBV7-2 to TRBJ1-6, with a tentative D call TRBD1 (6 bases). Looked up from germline, CDR1 is SGHTA and CDR2 is FQGNSA. With 4 bases removed from V and 10 bases from J, the gap between germline ends came to 11 bases. The CDR3 length is 13 residues. CDR3 sequence: CASSSRRGSPLHF. The CDR3, as DNA: TGTGCCAGCAGCTCCCGCAGGGGATCACCCCTCCACTTT.

This clone appeared once. This sequence joins TRBV3-1 (or the pseudogene TRBV3-2) and TRBJ1-1, with D possibly TRBD1 on 5 matching bases. V was shortened by 6 bases and J by 1 base, with 21 bases between the two germline ends. The CDR3 totals 17 residues. Per germline, CDR1 LGHDT and CDR2 YNNKEL (reference sequence). CDR3 loop: CASRKRGGAEKNTEAFF. The DNA for the CDR3 is TGTGCCAGCAGGAAACGAGGAGGGGCTGAAAAGAACACTGAAGCTTTCTTT.

The chain employs TRBV7-2 and TRBJ2-3; 12 nucleotides agree with TRBD2. Germline CDR1 SGHTA, CDR2 FQGNSA. With 5 bases clipped from V and 2 bases from J, the junction kept 8 bases outside the gene matches. The CDR3 consists of 17 residues. CDR3 in amino acids: CASSPPGLAGSTDTQYF. The CDR3 coding sequence is TGTGCCAGCAGCCCCCCAGGACTAGCGGGGTCCACAGATACGCAGTATTTT.

The chain recombines TRBV12-3 or TRBV12-4 with TRBJ1-1; no reliable D call. The CDR3 is 13 amino acids. V lost 1 base to trimming and J lost 5 bases, with 8 bases between them. In DNA form, the CDR3 reads TGTGCCAGCAGTTTAGGTGTGGGGACTGAAGCTTTCTTT. This sequence encodes CASSLGVGTEAFF.

In this sample, this clone turned up a few times. J is TRBJ1-5 and V is TRBV30; the D is unclear. The CDR3 totals 13 residues. The V and J ends lost 4 bases and 5 bases respectively, with 12 bases between them. CDR1 and CDR2 (germline): GTSNPN, SVGIG (reference sequence). CDR3 sequence reads: CAWNEEGHQPQHF. The DNA of the CDR3 is TGTGCCTGGAACGAAGAGGGCCATCAGCCCCAGCATTTT.

J is TRBJ1-5 and V is TRBV19; D unclear. The CDR3 is made up of 15 amino acids. Looked up from germline, CDR1 is LNHDA and CDR2 is SQIVND (reference sequence). Trimming stripped 5 bases from V and 2 bases from J, with 13 bases between. DNA of the CDR3: TGTGCCAGTAGTTCACGGACGCTAGGCAATCAGCCCCAGCATTTT. Amino acids: CASSSRTLGNQPQHF.

The CDR3 protein is CASSQGRLLGANVLTF. CDR3 bases: TGCGCCAGCAGCCAAGGGCGTCTATTGGGGGCCAACGTCCTGACTTTC. This rearrangement joins TRBV4-1 to TRBJ2-6; D not certain. Trimming left V 1 base short and J 4 bases short, with 11 bases between. The length of the CDR3 is 16 residues. Germline CDR1 is MGHRA and CDR2 is YSYEKL.